Described below is a single T cell receptor (beta chain) sequence and its context. Its antigen is not known. These data belong to a study of response to subunit inactivated influenza vaccine. Study-level results: There was a suggestion from the authors that each seasonal influenza vaccination recruits few new T cells.

This CDR3 has 14 residues. V shed 6 bases, J shed 9 bases, and the junction held 11 bases outside the gene matches. In germline, CDR1 is DFQATT, CDR2 SNEGSKA (reference sequence). MiXCR, run by TCRdb on the RT-PCR reads, gives a single entry per CDR3 protein. The sample consists of 710,000 or so distinct CDR3 sequences, about a sixth of them appearing once. V is TRBV20-1 and J is TRBJ2-7, with TRBD2 matching over 13 bases. The TCR sequence derives from a man aged 50 to 59 who received an inactivated influenza vaccine. The source was PBMCs from blood, collected 11 to 12 days after vaccination. The CDR3 here is CSANSGLAGVGQYF. CDR3 DNA: TGCAGTGCCAACAGCGGACTAGCGGGAGTGGGGCAGTACTTC.